This entry concerns a single TCR beta chain. This specimen comes from a study of blood T cell repertoires in COVID-19. The Seattle patients, enrolled during active infection, were followed longitudinally. Per the original data handling: Reference gene primer amplification yielded estimated nucleated cell counts. Assay: immunoSEQ multiplex PCR; the TCRdb copy retains only in-frame clones and omits some. Clone size and the V and J calls come from that table; the DNA yielded D and trimming. The sample has 150,000 to 170,000 clones; roughly 80% are singletons. This sequence was found in a woman aged 60 to 75 with COVID-19, enrolled during active disease. The sequenced material came from peripheral blood.

CDR3 DNA: TGTGCCAGCAGCTTAGACAGGGTCGGGACCGGGGAGCTGTTTTTT. It codes for CASSLDRVGTGELFF. V and J are TRBV11-2 and TRBJ2-2; TRBD1 is a possible D gene (5 bases). CDR3 length: 15 amino acids. Germline V CDR1 and CDR2: SGHAT, FQNNGV. The V and J ends lost 0 bases and 5 bases respectively, with 10 bases between them.